The rows below give T cell receptor beta chains drawn from one sample of a study of post-analysis software for immune sequencing data. TCRdb reprocessed the PCR reads via MiXCR and lists one record per CDR3 protein. The sample lists hundreds of thousands of distinct CDR3 sequences, around 27% seen once, with roughly 0.54% in the top ten. The source material was blood. The source is a girl aged 10 to 17 with multiple sclerosis. CDR3s include the opening cysteine and the closing phenylalanine or tryptophan. D genes are given only for firm matches. A clone size is listed for some rows: how often the clone was seen (once, few, many), or a class if it is expanded.

size	V	D	length	J	CDR3	DNA
-	TRBV29-1	TRBD1	14	TRBJ1-1	CSVKTGGMGTEAFF	TGCAGCGTGAAGACAGGGGGTATGGGAACTGAAGCTTTCTTT
many	TRBV9	-	15	TRBJ2-1	CASSVLTPKGNEQFF	TGTGCCAGCAGCGTACTAACCCCTAAAGGGAATGAGCAGTTCTTC
-	TRBV20-1	-	13	TRBJ1-4	CSASEGGREKLFF	TGCAGTGCTAGCGAGGGGGGCAGAGAAAAACTGTTTTTT
-	TRBV6-1	-	15	TRBJ2-5	CASSGGSRAVETQYF	TGTGCCAGCAGTGGTGGATCCAGGGCGGTAGAGACCCAGTACTTC
many	TRBV7-2	TRBD1	15	TRBJ2-7	CASSLDLGGRLEQYF	TGTGCCAGCAGCTTAGATTTAGGGGGCCGCTTGGAGCAGTACTTC
few	TRBV20-1	TRBD2	17	TRBJ2-1	CSARGGSGGSSYNEQFF	TGCAGTGCTAGAGGCGGGAGCGGGGGTAGCTCCTACAATGAGCAGTTCTTC
-	TRBV7-2	-	13	TRBJ1-5	CASSSHRNQPQHF	TGTGCCAGCAGCTCGCACCGCAATCAGCCCCAGCATTTT
-	TRBV19	TRBD1	13	TRBJ1-2	CASSGQGVRGYTF	TGTGCCAGTAGCGGACAGGGAGTAAGGGGCTACACCTTC
-	TRBV25-1	TRBD1	19	TRBJ2-6	CASSGTRTGQHSGANVLTF	TGTGCCAGCAGTGGAACCCGAACGGGACAGCACTCTGGGGCCAACGTCCTGACTTTC
few	TRBV3-1	-	16	TRBJ2-7	CASSQDGDSWALEQYF	TGTGCCAGCAGCCAAGATGGGGACTCCTGGGCCCTCGAGCAGTACTTC
many	TRBV3-1	-	14	TRBJ2-3	CATQRTPITDTQYF	TGTGCCACCCAGCGGACGCCAATCACAGATACGCAGTATTTT
-	TRBV7-9	-	19	TRBJ1-1	CASSPTAYEVGADGAEAFF	TGTGCCAGCAGTCCCACAGCTTATGAGGTAGGAGCTGATGGCGCTGAAGCTTTCTTT
-	TRBV7-2	-	15	TRBJ1-1	CASSFRQALNTEAFF	TGTGCCAGCAGCTTCAGACAGGCATTGAACACTGAAGCTTTCTTT
-	TRBV20-1	-	14	TRBJ2-7	CSAEGTESSYEQYF	TGCAGTGCTGAAGGGACCGAAAGCTCCTACGAGCAGTACTTC
-	TRBV7-9	-	12	TRBJ2-1	CASTQLVNEQFF	TGTGCCAGCACCCAACTAGTAAATGAGCAGTTCTTC
few	TRBV10-1	-	14	TRBJ2-1	CASSKGTSYNEQFF	TGCGCCAGCAGTAAGGGGACCTCCTACAATGAGCAGTTCTTC
few	TRBV11-2	TRBD2	14	TRBJ2-1	CASSSGGGVYEQFF	TGTGCCAGCAGCTCGGGGGGTGGGGTATATGAGCAGTTCTTC
-	TRBV9	TRBD1	16	TRBJ2-5	CASSTLPGQGQETQYF	TGTGCCAGCAGCACTCTTCCGGGACAGGGTCAAGAGACCCAGTACTTC
-	TRBV7-2	TRBD1	15	TRBJ1-3	CASSRRGGTGNTIYF	TGTGCCAGCAGCCGCAGGGGGGGCACTGGAAACACCATATATTTT
-	TRBV5-5	TRBD1	17	TRBJ2-1	CASSSISGTGDPNEQFF	TGTGCCAGCAGCTCTATATCCGGGACAGGGGACCCAAATGAGCAGTTCTTC
-	TRBV12-3/TRBV12-4	TRBD1	14	TRBJ1-4	CASSSRQGDEKQFF	TGTGCCAGCAGTTCTAGACAGGGCGATGAAAAACAGTTTTTT
-	TRBV28	TRBD1	14	TRBJ2-1	CATLGQGLRNEQFF	TGTGCCACCTTGGGACAGGGATTGCGCAATGAGCAGTTCTTC
few	TRBV20-1	-	12	TRBJ1-6	CSAIRTNSPLHF	TGCAGTGCTATTAGGACGAATTCACCCCTCCACTTT
-	TRBV4-3	-	16	TRBJ2-5	CASSQIFPPSKETQYF	TGCGCCAGCAGCCAAATATTCCCCCCATCAAAAGAGACCCAGTACTTC
few	TRBV4-2	-	15	TRBJ1-2	CASSQGFGEEDGYTF	TGTGCCAGCAGCCAAGGTTTCGGGGAGGAGGATGGCTACACCTTC
many	TRBV29-1	-	13	TRBJ1-2	CSVGQVADYGYTF	TGCAGCGTTGGACAGGTAGCGGACTATGGCTACACCTTC
-	TRBV12-3/TRBV12-4	-	15	TRBJ2-7	CASSFYRGLYNEQYF	TGTGCCAGCAGTTTTTATCGGGGACTCTACAATGAGCAGTACTTC
-	TRBV5-1	-	18	TRBJ1-6	CASSLAWEQVSYNSPLHF	TGCGCCAGCAGCTTGGCCTGGGAACAGGTCTCCTATAATTCACCCCTCCACTTT
-	TRBV28	-	15	TRBJ1-2	CASSSRRILNYGYTF	TGTGCCAGCAGTTCCCGACGGATACTGAACTATGGCTACACCTTC
few	TRBV20-1	TRBD2	16	TRBJ2-1	CSALHREGLRPNEQFF	TGCAGTGCTCTTCACCGGGAGGGCCTGCGCCCGAATGAGCAGTTCTTC
once	TRBV7-9	TRBD2	14	TRBJ2-5	CASSPAGLQETQYF	TGTGCCAGCAGCCCAGCGGGACTTCAAGAGACCCAGTACTTC
-	TRBV28	-	13	TRBJ2-5	CASNPGGLETQYF	TGTGCCAGCAATCCAGGGGGGCTGGAGACCCAGTACTTC
-	TRBV29-1	-	11	TRBJ1-3	CSVGLANTIYF	TGCAGCGTTGGGCTGGCAAACACCATATATTTT
-	TRBV27	TRBD1	16	TRBJ1-5	CASSKGQGARGQPQHF	TGTGCCAGCAGTAAAGGACAGGGAGCCAGGGGTCAGCCCCAGCATTTT
-	TRBV12-5	TRBD2	16	TRBJ2-5	CASGLVSGGLEETQYF	TGTGCTAGTGGTTTGGTATCGGGGGGATTGGAGGAGACCCAGTACTTC